The following is a T cell receptor (beta chain) sequence with its context. The antigen remains unidentified. These data are taken from a study of OX40 agonist ivuxolimab in advanced cancers. In the study overall: The study reported partial responses in three patients: one hepatocellular carcinoma, two cutaneous melanoma. Whole-study results and caveats: Compared with CD4+, CD8+ T cells on average had more expanded clones.

The protocol was immunoSEQ multiplex PCR, while the TCRdb copy is restricted to in-frame clones and leaves out a portion. The table includes roughly 71,000 clones, about 91% detected once. The trim removed 1 base at V and 5 bases at J, leaving 4 bases unmatched. Looked up from germline, CDR1 is SGHDT and CDR2 is YYEEEE. The CDR3 has 15 residues. The V call is TRBV5-6, the J call TRBJ2-5; 11 bases are shared with TRBD2. The clonotype originates from an adult with an advanced solid tumor such as melanoma, head and neck, liver or kidney cancer. This sample comprised CD4+ or CD8+ T cells sorted from blood, obtained in a trial of the OX40 agonist ivuxolimab. Written as DNA, the CDR3 is TGTGCCAGCAGCTTGACTAGCGGGGGAGGTGAGACCCAGTACTTC. It codes for CASSLTSGGGETQYF.